This entry lists 14 T cell receptor beta chains sequenced from one sample in a study of CD8+CD57+ T cells in acquired aplastic anemia. TCR beta VDJ and CDR3 were profiled, and genomic DNA was the template. MiXCR, applied by TCRdb to the reads, yields one record per CDR3 protein. The sample lists about 35,000 distinct CDR3 sequences, 65% to 80% occurring once. The source material was sorted CD4+, CD8+, or CD8+CD57+ T cells (not recorded which) from PBMCs. The receptors here all came from a human donor in good health, serving as a control.

The V call is TRBV6-2 or TRBV6-3, the J call TRBJ1-5, with TRBD1 matching 7 bases. This CDR3 spans 17 amino acids. The trim removed 4 bases at V and 0 bases at J, leaving 9 bases unmatched. Looked up from germline, CDR1 is MNHEY and CDR2 is SVGEGT. The CDR3 DNA reads as TGTGCCAGCAGTTGGACACAGGGGAAATCTAGCAATCAGCCCCAGCATTTT. Its translation is CASSWTQGKSSNQPQHF.

J is TRBJ1-1 and V is TRBV9; D not certain. The CDR3 runs 14 residues. Per germline, CDR1 SGDLS and CDR2 YYNGEE. The V end lost 0 bases, the J end lost 8 bases, and 14 bases lay between the germline ends. CDR3 in amino acids: CASSVGADNFEAFF. In DNA form, the CDR3 reads TGTGCCAGCAGCGTAGGGGCAGACAACTTCGAAGCTTTCTTT.

The V and J genes are TRBV10-2 and TRBJ1-2; D is perhaps TRBD1 (6 bases). The CDR3 consists of 13 residues. CDR1 and CDR2 from the germline V gene are WSHSY and SAAADI. Trimming shortened V by 8 bases and J by 2 bases, and 12 bases separated the two germline ends. This chain's CDR3 is CASQGTQNYGYTF. The CDR3 DNA reads as TGCGCCAGCCAAGGGACACAAAACTATGGCTACACCTTC.

The J gene is TRBJ2-7, the V gene TRBV7-9, with D hard to call. The CDR3 has 13 amino acids. Between the trimmed V and J ends, which lost 3 bases and 3 bases, there was a span of 9 bases. Germline CDR1 is SEHNR and CDR2 is FQNEAQ (reference sequence). CDR3 DNA: TGTGCCAGCAGCTTTGAGCAAAACTACGAGCAGTACTTC. This translates into CASSFEQNYEQYF. Using reference TRBV7-9 and TRBJ2-7 for the parts outside the CDR3, the full variable domain is DTGVSQNPRHKITKRGQNVTFRCDPISEHNRLYWYRQTLGQGPEFLTYFQNEAQLEKSRLLSDRFSAERPKGSFSTLEIQRTEQGDSAMYLCASSFEQNYEQYFGPGTRLTVT.

This sequence joins TRBV9 and TRBJ1-1; unclear D gene. The germline V and J ends were trimmed by 3 bases and 5 bases, with 11 bases remaining between them. Germline V gene lookup returns CDR1 SGDLS and CDR2 YYNGEE. The CDR3 extends over 13 amino acids. For the CDR3, the DNA is TGTGCCAGCAGCGGCGTGTTAGGGACTGAAGCTTTCTTT. As protein: CASSGVLGTEAFF.

V usage is TRBV25-1 and J usage is TRBJ1-4; D may be TRBD1 (6 bases). The CDR3 sequence is 13 residues long. Trimming removed 7 bases at V and 8 bases at J, with 14 bases between. Per the germline V gene, CDR1 is MGHDK and CDR2 is SYGVNS. Here the CDR3 reads CASNTLGTEKLFF. CDR3 coding DNA: TGTGCCAGCAATACGCTGGGGACAGAAAAACTGTTTTTT.

V and J are TRBV10-3 and TRBJ1-2; D might be TRBD1 (5 bases). The CDR3 contains 14 residues. Trimming took 4 bases from V and 13 from J, leaving 22 bases between them. Germline V CDR1 and CDR2: ENHRY, SYGVKD. The CDR3 bases are TGTGCCATCAGTGTTCAGCAACAGGACCAATTAGCCACCTTC. Protein product: CAISVQQQDQLATF.

V gene TRBV2 combines with J gene TRBJ2-2, with 10 bases identical to TRBD2. The CDR3 spans 15 residues. Germline lookup yields CDR1 SNHLY and CDR2 FYNNEI. The V gene end was trimmed by 7 bases and the J gene end by 6 bases; junction bases not matched to a gene: 8. CDR3 nucleotide sequence: TGTGCCAGCACGAGGCTAGCGGGGGTCTCCGGGGAGCTGTTTTTT. Translation gives CASTRLAGVSGELFF.

Note on this clonotype: The junction and the germline gene differ at one end; a read error may be behind it. The CDR3 spells CVSSLNSGEDRAGIVGKLFF. The CDR3 DNA is TGTGTCAGCAGCTTAAACTCGGGAGAGGACAGAGCTGGGATTGTTGGGAAACTGTTTTTT. This chain joins TRBV7-3 and TRBJ1-4, with a possible D match to TRBD1 (6 bases). The CDR3 spans 20 residues. In germline, CDR1 is SGHTA, CDR2 FQGTGA.

CDR3 in amino acids: CSVTDRLNQPQHF. The CDR3 nucleotides are TGCAGCGTAACAGACAGGCTGAATCAGCCCCAGCATTTT. V gene TRBV29-1 combines with J gene TRBJ1-5; D is possibly TRBD1 (6 bases). Germline lookup yields CDR1 SQVTM and CDR2 ANQGSEA. Between the trimmed V and J ends, which lost 6 bases and 4 bases, there was a span of 13 bases. The CDR3 loop spans 13 amino acids.

The chain links TRBV7-2 to TRBJ1-2; tentative D call: TRBD1 (6 bases). There are 13 residues in the CDR3. The V end was cut by 1 base, the J end by 3 bases, with 6 bases between. Germline CDR1 SGHTA, CDR2 FQGNSA. DNA of the CDR3: TGTGCCAGCAGCTTAGAGGGGGACTATGGCTACACCTTC. As protein: CASSLEGDYGYTF.

The gene calls are TRBV7-8 and TRBJ2-7, with D perhaps being TRBD1 or TRBD2 (5 bases each). CDR1 and CDR2 from the germline V gene are SGHVS and FQNEAQ. The CDR3 runs to 12 residues. Trimming took 1 base from V and 7 from J, leaving 8 bases between them. Here the CDR3 reads CASSLGEGEQYF. The CDR3 region has the DNA TGTGCCAGCAGCTTAGGAGAGGGGGAGCAGTACTTC.

The chain combines TRBV7-2 with TRBJ1-5, with D hard to call. Germline values: CDR1 SGHTA, CDR2 FQGNSA. The V end lost 3 bases, the J end lost 3 bases, and 6 bases lay between the germline ends. The CDR3 runs to 13 residues. CDR3 sequence (DNA): TGTGCCAGCAGCTTGTACACCAATCAGCCCCAGCATTTT. Translated, it gives CASSLYTNQPQHF.

The rearrangement links TRBV29-1 to TRBJ1-2; the match to TRBD1 covers 8 bases. Germline V gene sequence: CDR1 SQVTM, CDR2 ANQGSEA. The CDR3 has 12 residues. Trimming cost V 7 bases and J 8 bases; bases outside gene matches: 9. As DNA, the CDR3 is TGCAGCGGGGCGGACAGGGCCGGAGGCTACACCTTC. Protein product: CSGADRAGGYTF.